These T cell receptor beta chains were read from a single sample in a study of OX40 agonist ivuxolimab in advanced cancers. The protocol was immunoSEQ multiplex PCR, while the TCRdb copy is restricted to in-frame clones and leaves out a portion. The sample lists approximately 89,000 clones, 88% occurring once. The specimen was CD4+ or CD8+ T cells sorted from blood, collected in a trial of the OX40 agonist ivuxolimab. These receptors were taken from an adult with an advanced solid tumor such as melanoma, head and neck, liver or kidney cancer. Each CDR3 is given without its conserved first and last residue. Clone size is stated in some rows and not others, as once, few, many or a class when expanded.

size	length	V	J	CDR3
-	12	TRBV5-1	TRBJ1-1	ASSLSSGNTEAF
-	11	TRBV7-2	TRBJ2-7	ASSSGLPGEQY
-	13	TRBV18	TRBJ2-7	ASSPPGRQGYEQY
-	14	TRBV4-3	TRBJ2-1	ASSQDTGGWGNEQF
-	12	TRBV4-3	TRBJ2-3	ASSQEGHTDTQY
-	14	TRBV11-2	TRBJ2-7	ASSLVGEREEYEQY
-	16	TRBV9	TRBJ2-1	ASGLGTSGRRRGNEQF
-	12	TRBV11-1	TRBJ2-7	ASSSRRGWGEQY
-	10	TRBV19	TRBJ2-1	ASSNRYNEQF
-	12	TRBV6-6	TRBJ1-2	ASSYRDSNYGYT
few	9	TRBV20-1	TRBJ1-2	SARDRGGYT
-	11	TRBV5-1	TRBJ2-5	ASYSDPRETQY
once	11	TRBV7-3	TRBJ2-3	ASSLTLMDTQY
-	12	TRBV29-1	TRBJ2-2	SVGRDTNTGELF
many	12	TRBV27	TRBJ1-2	ASSRRTGPYGYT
-	10	TRBV4-3	TRBJ2-3	ASSRRQDTQY
-	11	TRBV7-3	TRBJ1-1	ASSFPGSTEAF
-	12	TRBV7-9	TRBJ1-1	ASSLALRGTEAF
few	12	TRBV5-1	TRBJ1-1	ASSLVSLNTEAF
-	11	TRBV6-5	TRBJ1-2	ASFGRQHYGYT
-	17	TRBV7-9	TRBJ2-1	ASSLAPRGRAGDRNEQF